This T cell receptor beta chain was captured in a study of control samples from healthy donors and cancer patients. Profiling relied on immunoSEQ multiplex PCR, and the TCRdb table lists in-frame clones only, not all of them. The sample lists about 120,000 clones, roughly 93% occurring once. This CDR3 has 17 amino acids. Looked up from germline, CDR1 is GTSNPN and CDR2 is SVGIG (reference sequence). After removal of 0 bases from V and 0 bases from J, the junction contained 4 bases not matched to a gene. The receptor was isolated from a man under 40 in good health. The chain links TRBV30 to TRBJ2-6; 8 bases map to TRBD2. Sequencing was carried out using blood. The CDR3 region is CAWSVRGGASGANVLTF. The DNA of the CDR3 is TGTGCCTGGAGTGTACGGGGGGGGGCCTCTGGGGCCAACGTCCTGACTTTC.